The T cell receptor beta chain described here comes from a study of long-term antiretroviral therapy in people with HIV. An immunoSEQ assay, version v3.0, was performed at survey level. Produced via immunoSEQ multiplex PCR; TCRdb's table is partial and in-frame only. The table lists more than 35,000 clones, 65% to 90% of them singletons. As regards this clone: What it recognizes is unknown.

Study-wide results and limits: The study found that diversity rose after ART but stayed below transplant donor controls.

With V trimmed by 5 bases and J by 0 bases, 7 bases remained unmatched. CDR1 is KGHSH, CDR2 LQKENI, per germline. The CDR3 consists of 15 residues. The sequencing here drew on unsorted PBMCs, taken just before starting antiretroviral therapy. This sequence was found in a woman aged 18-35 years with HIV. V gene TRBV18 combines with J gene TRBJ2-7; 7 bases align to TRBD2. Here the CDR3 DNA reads TGTGCCAGCTCATCTCCCGCTAGCGGCTCCTACGAGCAGTACTTC. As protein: CASSSPASGSYEQYF.